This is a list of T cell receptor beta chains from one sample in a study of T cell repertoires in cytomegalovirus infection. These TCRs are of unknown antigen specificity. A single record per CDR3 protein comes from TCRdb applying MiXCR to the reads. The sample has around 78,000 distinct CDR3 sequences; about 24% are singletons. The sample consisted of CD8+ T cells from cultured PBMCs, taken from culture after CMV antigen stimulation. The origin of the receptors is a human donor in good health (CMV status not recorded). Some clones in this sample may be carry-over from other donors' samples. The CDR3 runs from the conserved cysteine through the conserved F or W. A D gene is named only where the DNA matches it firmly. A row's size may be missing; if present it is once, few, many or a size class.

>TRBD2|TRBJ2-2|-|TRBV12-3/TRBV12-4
TGTGCCAGCACCCAGACTAGCCGAGTTACCGGGGAGCTGTTTTTT
CASTQTSRVTGELFF
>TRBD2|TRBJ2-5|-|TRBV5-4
TGTGCCAGCAGCTTGTGGGCGGGGGGGCCTCGAGAGACCCAGTACTTC
CASSLWAGGPRETQYF
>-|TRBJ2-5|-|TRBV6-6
TGTGCCAGCAGTTACGAGGCCCTAGGAAGAGAGACCCAGTACTTC
CASSYEALGRETQYF
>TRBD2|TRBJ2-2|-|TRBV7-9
TGTGCCAGCAGCTCGCGACAGCCTAGCGGGGGATCTCCGGGCACCGGGGAGCTGTTTTTT
CASSSRQPSGGSPGTGELFF
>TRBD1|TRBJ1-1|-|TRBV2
TGTGCCAGCAGTAAACCCCAGGGGGGGAGGGAGACTGAAGCTTTCTTT
CASSKPQGGRETEAFF
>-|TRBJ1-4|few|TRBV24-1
TGTGCCACTAGACAGGCCTTGGAGGAAAAACTGTTTTTT
CATRQALEEKLFF
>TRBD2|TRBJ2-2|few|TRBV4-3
TGCGCCAGCAGCCAACCCGCGGGGGGGACACCAAGGACCGGGGAGCTGTTTTTT
CASSQPAGGTPRTGELFF
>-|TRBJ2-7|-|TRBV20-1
TGCAGTGCTAGAACATCGGGGTCCAGCTCCTACGAGCAGTACTTC
CSARTSGSSSYEQYF
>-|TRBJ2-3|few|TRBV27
TGTGCCAGCACCCTAGGGTCGGGTTCAGATACGCAGTATTTT
CASTLGSGSDTQYF
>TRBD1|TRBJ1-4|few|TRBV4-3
TGCGCCAGCAGCCAAGACGGACAGGGGAATGAAAAACTGTTTTTT
CASSQDGQGNEKLFF
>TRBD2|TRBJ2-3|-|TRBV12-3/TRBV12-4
TGTGCCAGCAACGTCGGAACTAGCGGCAGAAACACAGATACGCAGTATTTT
CASNVGTSGRNTDTQYF
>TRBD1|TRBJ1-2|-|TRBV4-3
TGCGCCAGCAGCCAGAGGACAGGGGGTGGGGATGGCTACACCTTC
CASSQRTGGGDGYTF
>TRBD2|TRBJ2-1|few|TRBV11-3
TGTGCCAGCAGCACCTGGACTAGCGGGAACAATGAGCAGTTCTTC
CASSTWTSGNNEQFF
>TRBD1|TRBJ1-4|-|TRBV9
TGTGCCAGCACAGGACAGGCTCCTAATGAAAAACTGTTTTTT
CASTGQAPNEKLFF
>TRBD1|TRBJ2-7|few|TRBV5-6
TGTGCCAGCAGCTTCGGGCAGGGGGCAGGTGAGCAGTACTTC
CASSFGQGAGEQYF
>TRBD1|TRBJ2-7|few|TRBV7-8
TGTGCCAGCAGCTTAGCTGTCCAGGGGGACGAGCAGTACTTC
CASSLAVQGDEQYF
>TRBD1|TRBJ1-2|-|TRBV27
TGTGCCAGCAGTTTAGACAGGGGGCTGAACTATGGCTACACCTTC
CASSLDRGLNYGYTF
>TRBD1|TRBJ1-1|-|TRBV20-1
TGCAGTGCTAGAGCTCCCTCAGACAGGGGGAACACTGAAGCTTTCTTT
CSARAPSDRGNTEAFF
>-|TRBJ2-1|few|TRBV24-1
TGTGCCACCAGTGATTTGGGGGGCTCCTACAATGAGCAGTTCTTC
CATSDLGGSYNEQFF
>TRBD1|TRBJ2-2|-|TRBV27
TGTGCCAGCAGTTTTAGTACAGGGGGGACCGGGGAGCTGTTTTTT
CASSFSTGGTGELFF
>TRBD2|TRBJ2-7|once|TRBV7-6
TGTGCCAGCAGCTCGGAAGCTAGCGGCACATCCTCCTACGAGCAGTACTTC
CASSSEASGTSSYEQYF
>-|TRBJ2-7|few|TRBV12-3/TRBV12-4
TGTGCCAGCAGTGAAGGCCTGCTACCCTACGAGCAGTACTTC
CASSEGLLPYEQYF
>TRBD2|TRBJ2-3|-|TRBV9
TGTGCCAGCAGCCGCAGCGGGGAAGTAGATACGCAGTATTTT
CASSRSGEVDTQYF
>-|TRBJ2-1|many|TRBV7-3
TGTGCCAGCAGCTTAGCCGGGACGGTGGTAGATGAGCAGTTCTTC
CASSLAGTVVDEQFF
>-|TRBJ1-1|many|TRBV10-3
TGTGCCATCAGTGAGTCGGAACAGCTGAACACTGAAGCTTTCTTT
CAISESEQLNTEAFF